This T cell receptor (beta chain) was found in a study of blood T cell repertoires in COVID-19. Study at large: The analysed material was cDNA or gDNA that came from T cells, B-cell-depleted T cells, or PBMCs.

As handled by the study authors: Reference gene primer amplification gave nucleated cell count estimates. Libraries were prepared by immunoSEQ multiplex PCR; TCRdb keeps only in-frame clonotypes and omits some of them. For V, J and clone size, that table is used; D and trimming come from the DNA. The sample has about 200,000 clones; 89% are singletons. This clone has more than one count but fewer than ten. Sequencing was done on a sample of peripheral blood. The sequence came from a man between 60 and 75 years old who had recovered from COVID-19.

DNA for the CDR3: TGTGCCAGCAGCTTCGTCCTAGCGGAGTGGGAGACCCAGTACTTC. Its protein is CASSFVLAEWETQYF. The chain recombines TRBV11-2 with TRBJ2-5; 7 bases are a match to TRBD2. Unmatched junction bases numbered 9, after V lost 3 bases and J lost 5 bases. In germline, CDR1 is SGHAT, CDR2 FQNNGV. This CDR3 spans 15 amino acids.